A single sample is the source of the 32 T cell receptor beta chains below, sequenced in a study of control samples from healthy donors and cancer patients. Profiled with immunoSEQ multiplex PCR; TCRdb holds only in-frame clones, not every one. Of some 150,000 clones listed, about 90% are singletons. The sequencing input was blood. The receptors were sampled from a man between 18 and 29 years old in good health.

The V gene is TRBV10-3, the J gene TRBJ2-2; D may be TRBD1 (5 bases). The CDR3 length is 15 residues. V dropped 0 bases and J dropped 0 bases, with 5 bases sitting between them. Germline V gene lookup returns CDR1 ENHRY and CDR2 SYGVKD. The CDR3 DNA sequence: TGTGCCATCAGTGAGTCGGACACGAACACCGGGGAGCTGTTTTTT. Its protein product is CAISESDTNTGELFF.

This chain connects TRBV7-9 to TRBJ2-1; 9 bases are a match to TRBD1. Germline-derived CDR1 and CDR2 are SEHNR and FQNEAQ (reference sequence). The CDR3 has 15 amino acids. The trim removed 5 bases at V and 6 bases at J, leaving 8 bases unmatched. The CDR3 loop is CASSHRDRVGNEQFF. CDR3 DNA sequence: TGTGCCAGCAGCCACCGGGACAGGGTAGGCAATGAGCAGTTCTTC.

The J gene is TRBJ1-2, the V gene TRBV9, with D possibly matching TRBD1 (5 bases). The CDR3 has 14 amino acids. CDR1 is SGDLS and CDR2 is YYNGEE in the germline V gene. V was clipped by 0 bases and J by 5 bases, with 11 bases between them. The CDR3 DNA reads TGTGCCAGCAGCGTAGGGGGCGCGGGTTATGGCTACACCTTC. Translating gives CASSVGGAGYGYTF.

The chain has TRBV6-5 and TRBJ1-1; D remains ambiguous. In germline, CDR1 is MNHEY, CDR2 SVGAGI. CDR3 length: 15 amino acids. The germline V and J ends were trimmed by 6 bases and 3 bases, with 17 bases remaining between them. CDR3 nucleotides: TGTGCCAGCAGGCCCCACGGTGGTAGCGACACTGAAGCTTTCTTT. It codes for CASRPHGGSDTEAFF.

V and J are TRBV7-9 and TRBJ2-2; D possibly matches TRBD1 or TRBD2 (5 bases each). CDR1 and CDR2 from the germline V gene are SEHNR and FQNEAQ (reference sequence). The CDR3 sequence is 14 residues long. Trimming pared 5 bases from V and 4 bases from J, leaving 11 bases between. CDR3 region: CASSRGAFTGELFF. CDR3 nucleotide sequence: TGTGCCAGCAGCCGAGGGGCCTTCACCGGGGAGCTGTTTTTT. Full variable domain (remainder filled in from reference TRBV7-9 and TRBJ2-2): DTGVSQNPRHKITKRGQNVTFRCDPISEHNRLYWYRQTLGQGPEFLTYFQNEAQLEKSRLLSDRFSAERPKGSFSTLEIQRTEQGDSAMYLCASSRGAFTGELFFGEGSRLTVL.

The V gene is TRBV2, the J gene TRBJ1-1, with D perhaps matching TRBD1 (5 bases). Deletions cut 3 bases from V and 0 bases from J, with 14 bases between. CDR1 is SNHLY and CDR2 is FYNNEI in the germline V gene. The CDR3 runs to 16 residues. CDR3 loop: CASSDRSGTLNTEAFF. In nucleotides, the CDR3 is TGTGCCAGCAGTGATCGGTCAGGGACCTTGAACACTGAAGCTTTCTTT.

The chain has TRBV30 and TRBJ1-1; 7 positions agree with TRBD1. Per the germline V gene, CDR1 is GTSNPN and CDR2 is SVGIG (reference sequence). Trimming removed 7 bases from V and 11 bases from J; junction bases left unmatched: 7. This CDR3 spans 10 amino acids. The CDR3 nucleotides are TGTGCCTTATTATCGGGACAGGCTTTCTTT. It codes for CALLSGQAFF.

In DNA, the CDR3 is TGTGCCATCAGTGAGCCGGGACAGGGTGAAAAACTGTTTTTT. Its protein product is CAISEPGQGEKLFF. V gene TRBV10-3 combines with J gene TRBJ1-4, with 9 bases matching TRBD1. The V and J ends lost 2 bases and 7 bases, in that order; junction bases with no gene match: 2. Germline CDR1 reads ENHRY; CDR2 reads SYGVKD. This CDR3 has 14 amino acids.

V usage is TRBV5-1 and J usage is TRBJ2-2; 8 bases are a match to TRBD2. CDR1 and CDR2 from the germline V gene are SGHRS and YFSETQ. CDR3 size: 17 residues. J gave up 0 bases and V 2 bases, and 6 bases lay outside the gene matches. For the CDR3, the DNA is TGCGCCAGCAGCTTTTTCGGGGGGGCCCCGAACACCGGGGAGCTGTTTTTT. Translation: CASSFFGGAPNTGELFF.

The V call is TRBV15, the J call TRBJ1-2, with D perhaps matching TRBD1 (5 bases). The CDR3 runs to 15 residues. CDR1 and CDR2 (germline): LNHNV, YYDKDF (reference sequence). Trimming pared 0 bases from V and 8 bases from J, leaving 16 bases between. The CDR3 loop reads CATSREWPGMWGYTF. The CDR3 DNA sequence: TGTGCCACCAGCAGAGAATGGCCAGGGATGTGGGGCTACACCTTC.

This clone has only a few counts. V usage is TRBV2 and J usage is TRBJ1-1; D gene ambiguous. V was clipped by 6 bases and J by 5 bases, with 19 bases between them. Germline V gene sequence: CDR1 SNHLY, CDR2 FYNNEI. The CDR3 runs to 15 residues. The CDR3 region is CASRTQLYERTEAFF. For the CDR3, the DNA is TGTGCCAGCAGGACCCAGTTATATGAAAGGACTGAAGCTTTCTTT.

For this clone: Other nucleotide sequences in the sample specify the same CDR3. The chain is built from TRBV2 and TRBJ2-7; D may match TRBD1 or TRBD2 (5 bases each). V was trimmed by 10 bases and J by 1 base, leaving 17 bases between them. Germline lookup yields CDR1 SNHLY and CDR2 FYNNEI. CDR3 length: 14 residues. CDR3 in DNA: TGTGCCACTGAGCCGGGGCAGGGATCCTACGAGCAGTACTTC. Translation: CATEPGQGSYEQYF.

The chain combines TRBV4-2 with TRBJ2-1, with 15 positions matching TRBD2. Trimming cost V 3 bases and J 4 bases; bases outside gene matches: 10. Germline-derived CDR1 and CDR2 are LGHNA and YNFKEQ. CDR3 length: 19 amino acids. This CDR3 reads CASSHDSGTSGGIYNEQFF. CDR3 in DNA: TGTGCCAGCAGCCATGACTCCGGGACTAGCGGGGGGATTTACAATGAGCAGTTCTTC.

The genes are TRBV2 and TRBJ2-7; 7 nucleotides line up with TRBD1. CDR1 and CDR2 (germline): SNHLY, FYNNEI. There are 16 residues in the CDR3. Trimming removed 3 bases from V and 2 bases from J; junction bases left unmatched: 10. The CDR3 protein is CASSEIWTGETYEQYF. The CDR3, as DNA: TGTGCCAGCAGTGAGATCTGGACAGGTGAAACCTACGAGCAGTACTTC.

The rearrangement links TRBV7-9 to TRBJ2-1; 7 bases agree with TRBD1. V lost 2 bases and J lost 4; bases outside the gene matches: 14. Germline-derived CDR1 and CDR2 are SEHNR and FQNEAQ (reference sequence). This CDR3 region has 18 residues. The CDR3 protein is CASSLLLGGTGLYNEQFF. The CDR3 DNA is TGTGCCAGCAGCTTATTATTAGGGGGCACAGGGTTGTACAATGAGCAGTTCTTC.

V is TRBV5-5 and J is TRBJ1-6, with 8 bases fitting TRBD1. The germline gives CDR1 SGHKS, CDR2 YYEKEE (reference sequence). V dropped 0 bases and J dropped 9; count of bases not matched to a gene: 8. The CDR3 runs 16 residues. The DNA for the CDR3 is TGTGCCAGCAGCTTGGCAGTTGGGCAGGGGGCTTCACCCCTCCACTTT. The encoded protein is CASSLAVGQGASPLHF.

The chain has TRBV6-8 and TRBJ1-5, with D unresolved. CDR3 length: 14 residues. V gave up 0 bases and J gave up 5 bases, with 8 bases separating them. The germline gives CDR1 MNHGY, CDR2 SAAAGT. CDR3 sequence (DNA): TGTGCCAGCAGTTACTCGATCTGTGATCAGCCCCAGCATTTT. This codes for CASSYSICDQPQHF.

The chain joins TRBV11-2 to TRBJ1-1, with 11 bases lining up with TRBD1. Germline loops: CDR1 SGHAT, CDR2 FQNNGV. Trimming cost V 4 bases and J 8 bases; bases outside gene matches: 6. CDR3 length equals 14 residues. CDR3 region: CASSYGQGAEEAFF. As DNA, the CDR3 is TGTGCCAGCAGCTATGGACAGGGGGCCGAGGAAGCTTTCTTT.

The rearrangement joins TRBV7-6 to TRBJ1-6; no clear D gene. V dropped 8 bases and J dropped 9 bases, with 14 bases sitting between them. The germline gives CDR1 SGHVS, CDR2 FNYEAQ. The CDR3 totals 13 residues. The CDR3 nucleotides are TGTGCCAGCTCTATTGGATTAAGTTCACCCCTCCACTTT. Translating gives CASSIGLSSPLHF.

The rearrangement links TRBV7-3 to TRBJ2-3, with TRBD2 matching 8 bases. This CDR3 spans 17 amino acids. Unmatched junction bases numbered 5, after V lost 0 bases and J lost 0 bases. The germline V gene encodes CDR1 SGHTA and CDR2 FQGTGA. The CDR3 DNA reads TGTGCCAGCAGCTTAACAGGTAGCGGGGCTAGCACAGATACGCAGTATTTT. Protein product: CASSLTGSGASTDTQYF.

The gene calls are TRBV4-1 and TRBJ2-7; TRBD2 aligns across 10 bases. V was clipped by 3 bases and J by 2 bases; unmatched bases: 4. CDR1 and CDR2 from the germline V gene are MGHRA and YSYEKL. CDR3 length: 15 amino acids. CDR3 DNA: TGCGCCAGCAGCCACCTAGCGGGGGCTACCTACGAGCAGTACTTC. Its translation is CASSHLAGATYEQYF.

The chain carries TRBV5-1 and TRBJ2-3; D is possibly TRBD2 (5 bases). Trimming pared 0 bases from V and 6 bases from J, leaving 11 bases between. Germline V CDR1 and CDR2: SGHRS, YFSETQ. The CDR3 has 14 residues. In DNA form, the CDR3 reads TGCGCCAGCAGCTTGGGGGAGCGTTGGGATACGCAGTATTTT. Protein: CASSLGERWDTQYF.

The chain's CDR3 is CASSQDSGWDTEAFF. Written as DNA, the CDR3 is TGCGCCAGCAGCCAAGATTCGGGTTGGGACACTGAAGCTTTCTTT. This chain uses TRBV4-1 with TRBJ1-1; D gene ambiguous. This CDR3 has 15 residues. The ends were cut back, 0 bases at V and 3 bases at J, with 11 bases in the middle. Germline V lookup: CDR1 MGHRA, CDR2 YSYEKL.

The chain uses TRBV5-1 and TRBJ1-1; no firm D call. V was trimmed by 0 bases and J by 3 bases, leaving 6 bases between them. The CDR3 sequence is 13 residues long. Per germline, CDR1 SGHRS and CDR2 YFSETQ. The CDR3 bases are TGCGCCAGCAGCTTGGGGGGTCACACTGAAGCTTTCTTT. Translated: CASSLGGHTEAFF. The variable domain in full, completed from reference TRBV5-1 and TRBJ1-1, reads KAGVTQTPRYLIKTRGQQVTLSCSPISGHRSVSWYQQTPGQGLQFLFEYFSETQRNKGNFPGRFSGRQFSNSRSEMNVSTLELGDSALYLCASSLGGHTEAFFGQGTRLTVV.

The J gene is TRBJ1-5, the V gene TRBV13; 10 nucleotides agree with TRBD1. The germline gives CDR1 PRHDT, CDR2 FYEKMQ (reference sequence). The CDR3 is 16 amino acids. V trimming: 3 bases; J trimming: 1 base; junction bases outside the gene matches: 3. The CDR3 region is CASSFGTGESNQPQHF. The CDR3 region has the DNA TGTGCCAGCAGCTTTGGGACAGGGGAAAGCAATCAGCCCCAGCATTTT.

V usage is TRBV10-3 and J usage is TRBJ1-6; D call uncertain. Germline CDR1 ENHRY, CDR2 SYGVKD. CDR3 length: 14 residues. V was cut by 6 bases and J by 0 bases, with 6 bases left in between. CDR3 region: CAISASSYNSPLHF. The CDR3 bases are TGTGCCATCAGCGCTAGCTCCTATAATTCACCCCTCCACTTT.

This sequence joins TRBV28 and TRBJ1-2; D not certain. CDR3 length: 15 amino acids. V dropped 5 bases and J dropped 1 base, with 14 bases sitting between them. Looked up from germline, CDR1 is MDHEN and CDR2 is SYDVKM. The chain's CDR3 is CASSTAGELNYGYTF. CDR3 nucleotide sequence: TGTGCCAGCAGTACAGCCGGGGAGCTTAACTATGGCTACACCTTC.

The chain has TRBV6-1 and TRBJ1-2; the D is unclear. V lost 2 bases to trimming and J lost 7 bases, with 17 bases between them. Germline-derived CDR1 and CDR2 are MNHNS and SASEGT. This CDR3 has 15 amino acids. CDR3 residues: CASSENPAPYTGYTF. In DNA, the CDR3 is TGTGCCAGCAGTGAAAACCCGGCACCTTACACTGGCTACACCTTC.

This clone was detected a few times. The V call is TRBV5-1, the J call TRBJ2-3; a possible D gene is TRBD2 (5 bases). From germline, CDR1 is SGHRS and CDR2 YFSETQ. This CDR3 is 16 amino acids long. Between the trimmed V and J ends, which lost 0 bases and 0 bases, there was a span of 11 bases. The CDR3 DNA reads TGCGCCAGCAGCTTGGCGCTAGCAGCTAGCACAGATACGCAGTATTTT. This codes for CASSLALAASTDTQYF.

The chain employs TRBV4-2 and TRBJ2-3; the D is unclear. V lost 0 bases, J lost 3 bases, and 7 bases lay in between. CDR3 size: 14 residues. Germline V CDR1 and CDR2: LGHNA, YNFKEQ. CDR3 DNA sequence: TGTGCCAGCAGCCAAGAGCGAGGTACAGATACGCAGTATTTT. Protein product: CASSQERGTDTQYF.

This clone has only one observation. This chain joins TRBV5-6 and TRBJ2-2; D remains ambiguous. V was clipped by 6 bases and J by 5 bases, with 11 bases between them. The length of the CDR3 is 13 residues. Germline V gene sequence: CDR1 SGHDT, CDR2 YYEEEE. CDR3 protein: CASTRTQTGELFF. CDR3 DNA: TGTGCCAGCACCAGAACCCAGACCGGGGAGCTGTTTTTT.

This chain links TRBV20-1 with TRBJ1-1; tentative D call: TRBD1 (5 bases). CDR1 DFQATT and CDR2 SNEGSKA come from the germline V gene (reference sequence). This CDR3 has 13 amino acids. Trimming took off 3 bases at V and 1 base at J, with 9 bases between the two ends. The chain's CDR3 is CSASPTGNTEAFF. CDR3 bases: TGCAGTGCTAGTCCCACAGGGAACACTGAAGCTTTCTTT.